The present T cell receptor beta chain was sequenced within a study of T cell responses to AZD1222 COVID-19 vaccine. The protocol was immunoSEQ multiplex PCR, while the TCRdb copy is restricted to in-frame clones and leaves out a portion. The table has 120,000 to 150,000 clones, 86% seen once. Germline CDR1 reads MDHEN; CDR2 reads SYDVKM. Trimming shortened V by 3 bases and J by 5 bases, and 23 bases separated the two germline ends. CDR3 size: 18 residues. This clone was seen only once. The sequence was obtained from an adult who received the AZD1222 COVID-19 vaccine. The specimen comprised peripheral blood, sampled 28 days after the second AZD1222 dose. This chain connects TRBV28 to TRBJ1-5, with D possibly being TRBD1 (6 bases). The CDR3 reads CASSLSQGLGSNDQPQHF. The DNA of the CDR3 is TGTGCCAGCAGTTTGAGTCAGGGGTTAGGCTCGAACGATCAGCCCCAGCATTTT.